The 16 T cell receptor beta chains below were found in one sample sequenced in a study of T cell repertoires in ileal Crohn's disease. TCRdb keeps only in-frame clones here, not all; method: immunoSEQ multiplex PCR. The table has some 2,000 clones, roughly 87% seen once. The sequenced sample was ileal tissue. The receptors shown here come from an adult with Crohn's disease.

This sequence joins TRBV6-5 and TRBJ1-2; D may be TRBD1 (6 bases). The V gene lost 4 bases and the J gene lost 4 bases, with 13 bases spanning the gap. Looked up from germline, CDR1 is MNHEY and CDR2 is SVGAGI. The CDR3 contains 14 residues. CDR3 coding DNA: TGTGCCAGCAGTTTACAGGGAGGGAGCTATGGCTACACCTTC. Its translation: CASSLQGGSYGYTF.

The CDR3 spells CASSREAGFAFTDTQYF. The CDR3 region has the DNA TGTGCCAGCAGCCGTGAAGCGGGGTTCGCCTTTACAGATACGCAGTATTTT. The J gene is TRBJ2-3, the V gene TRBV25-1; 7 bases map to TRBD2. J lost 3 bases, V lost 6 bases, and 15 bases had no gene match. The CDR3 is 17 residues long. The germline V gene encodes CDR1 MGHDK and CDR2 SYGVNS.

By share, this clone counts as large (0.1 to 1%). This chain uses TRBV19 with TRBJ2-7; 8 bases fit TRBD1. This CDR3 is 15 amino acids long. V shed 6 bases and J 3 bases; nucleotides not matched to a gene: 10. CDR1 is LNHDA, CDR2 SQIVND, per germline (reference sequence). The CDR3 sequence: CASSPFLGQDYEQYF. DNA for the CDR3: TGTGCCAGTAGCCCCTTCTTGGGACAGGACTACGAGCAGTACTTC.

J is TRBJ2-2 and V is TRBV2; tentatively, D is TRBD1 (6 bases). CDR1 is SNHLY and CDR2 is FYNNEI in the germline V gene. Trimming cost V 5 bases and J 3 bases, with 13 bases left between them. This CDR3 spans 15 amino acids. The DNA of the CDR3 is TGTGCCAGCAGTTTAGCACAGGGCTACACCGGGGAGCTGTTTTTT. This codes for CASSLAQGYTGELFF.

The chain carries TRBV2 and TRBJ1-2, with 9 nucleotides matching TRBD1. The CDR3 length is 14 residues. V lost 8 bases, J lost 0 bases, and 4 bases stayed unmatched. Germline CDR1 and CDR2: SNHLY and FYNNEI. In DNA, the CDR3 is TGTGCCAGCCGGGGACAGGGATCTAACTATGGCTACACCTTC. Its translation: CASRGQGSNYGYTF. Full variable domain (outside the CDR3, taken from reference TRBV2 and TRBJ1-2): EPEVTQTPSHQVTQMGQEVILRCVPISNHLYFYWYRQILGQKVEFLVSFYNNEISEKSEIFDDQFSVERPDGSNFTLKIRSTKLEDSAMYFCASRGQGSNYGYTFGSGTRLTVV.

This chain joins TRBV5-1 and TRBJ1-1, with no clear D. Deletions cut 0 bases from V and 1 base from J, with 4 bases between. CDR3 length: 13 amino acids. Germline values: CDR1 SGHRS, CDR2 YFSETQ. This CDR3 reads CASSLAGNTEAFF. In nucleotides, the CDR3 is TGCGCCAGCAGCTTGGCGGGGAACACTGAAGCTTTCTTT.

In this sample, this clone turned up once. This sequence joins TRBV5-5 and TRBJ1-6; D may be TRBD1 (6 bases). V lost 3 bases and J lost 7, with 14 bases in between. CDR1 SGHKS and CDR2 YYEKEE come from the germline V gene (reference sequence). This CDR3 region has 15 residues. The CDR3 sequence: CASSSMRTENSPLHF. The CDR3 DNA reads TGTGCCAGCAGCTCCATGAGGACAGAAAATTCACCCCTCCACTTT. Based on the CDR3 plus reference TRBV5-5 and TRBJ1-6, the full variable domain is DAGVTQSPTHLIKTRGQQVTLRCSPISGHKSVSWYQQVLGQGPQFIFQYYEKEERGRGNFPDRFSARQFPNYSSELNVNALLLGDSALYLCASSSMRTENSPLHFGNGTRLTVT.

Here the CDR3 reads CASAPPNSGNTIYF. In DNA, the CDR3 is TGTGCCAGCGCGCCCCCGAACTCTGGAAACACCATATATTTT. V is TRBV5-4 and J is TRBJ1-3; no reliable D call. CDR1 and CDR2 from the germline V gene are SGHNT and YYREEE (reference sequence). The CDR3 sequence is 14 residues long. V was clipped by 7 bases and J by 0 bases, with 11 bases between them.

The chain has TRBV19 and TRBJ2-5, with 13 bases aligning to TRBD2. CDR3 size: 16 residues. Germline loops: CDR1 LNHDA, CDR2 SQIVND (reference sequence). V shed 9 bases, J shed 5 bases, and the junction held 12 bases outside the gene matches. CDR3 in DNA: TGTGCCAGCACCCGGACTAGCGGGGGCCCTACGGAGACCCAGTACTTC. This translates into CASTRTSGGPTETQYF.

The genes are TRBV7-3 and TRBJ2-7, with D tentatively TRBD1 (5 bases). This CDR3 has 15 amino acids. Germline V gene data show CDR1 as SGHTA and CDR2 as FQGTGA. The V end lost 2 bases, the J end lost 2 bases, and 13 bases lay between the germline ends. This CDR3 reads CASSLRSGSAYEQYF. CDR3 bases: TGTGCCAGCAGCTTACGGTCAGGGTCCGCCTACGAGCAGTACTTC.

The chain uses TRBV4-2 and TRBJ2-7; 7 nucleotides align to TRBD1. Germline CDR1 is LGHNA and CDR2 is YNFKEQ. The CDR3 has 20 residues. V lost 0 bases and J lost 2; bases outside the gene matches: 19. The CDR3 sequence: CASSQDLGLFRTGTTYEQYF. CDR3 nucleotide sequence: TGTGCCAGCAGCCAAGATCTAGGTTTATTCAGGACAGGAACGACCTACGAGCAGTACTTC.

This chain joins TRBV7-8 and TRBJ2-5, with a tentative D call TRBD1 (6 bases). Trimming stripped 4 bases from V and 1 base from J, with 13 bases between. CDR1 and CDR2 (germline): SGHVS, FQNEAQ. The CDR3 totals 15 residues. CDR3 DNA: TGTGCCAGCAGCTCCAGGACAGCACTCCAAGAGACCCAGTACTTC. Encoded protein: CASSSRTALQETQYF.

This chain connects TRBV7-3 to TRBJ1-1, with 10 bases fitting TRBD1. The CDR3 has 12 amino acids. Germline CDR1 reads SGHTA; CDR2 reads FQGTGA. The ends lost 5 bases at V and 8 bases at J; junction bases unmatched: 2. The CDR3 nucleotides read TGTGCCAGCAGCGAGACAGGGGGCGAAGCTTTCTTT. Translation gives CASSETGGEAFF.

V gene TRBV14 combines with J gene TRBJ1-4; D gene ambiguous. Between the trimmed V and J ends, which lost 1 base and 4 bases, there was a span of 4 bases. The CDR3 extends over 13 amino acids. From germline, CDR1 is SGHDN and CDR2 FVKESK. The CDR3 region is CASSQVINEKLFF. CDR3 DNA: TGTGCCAGCAGCCAAGTCATTAATGAAAAACTGTTTTTT. The full variable domain, with the rest looked up from reference TRBV14 and TRBJ1-4, is EAGVTQFPSHSVIEKGQTVTLRCDPISGHDNLYWYRRVMGKEIKFLLHFVKESKQDESGMPNNRFLAERTGGTYSTLKVQPAELEDSGVYFCASSQVINEKLFFGSGTQLSVL.

The chain has TRBV5-1 and TRBJ2-1; 12 bases line up with TRBD1. CDR3 length equals 15 residues. Trimming at V came to 4 bases and at J to 7 bases, leaving 6 bases not matched to a gene. Germline V gene lookup returns CDR1 SGHRS and CDR2 YFSETQ. CDR3 sequence reads: CASSAGTGGRNEQFF. CDR3 coding DNA: TGCGCCAGCAGCGCCGGGACAGGGGGCCGGAATGAGCAGTTCTTC. Together with reference TRBV5-1 and TRBJ2-1, the CDR3 gives the full variable domain: KAGVTQTPRYLIKTRGQQVTLSCSPISGHRSVSWYQQTPGQGLQFLFEYFSETQRNKGNFPGRFSGRQFSNSRSEMNVSTLELGDSALYLCASSAGTGGRNEQFFGPGTRLTVL.

CDR3 in DNA: TGTGCCAGCAGCTTAGTAGCGGGGGGGCAAGGAGATACGCAGTATTTT. This sequence encodes CASSLVAGGQGDTQYF. The chain joins TRBV7-2 to TRBJ2-3, with 11 bases identical to TRBD2. The V gene end was trimmed by 1 base and the J gene end by 5 bases; junction bases not matched to a gene: 5. The CDR3 extends over 16 amino acids. Germline V gene sequence: CDR1 SGHTA, CDR2 FQGNSA. The complete variable domain, with remaining parts taken from reference TRBV7-2 and TRBJ2-3, reads GAGVSQSPSNKVTEKGKDVELRCDPISGHTALYWYRQSLGQGLEFLIYFQGNSAPDKSGLPSDRFSAERTGGSVSTLTIQRTQQEDSAVYLCASSLVAGGQGDTQYFGPGTRLTVL.